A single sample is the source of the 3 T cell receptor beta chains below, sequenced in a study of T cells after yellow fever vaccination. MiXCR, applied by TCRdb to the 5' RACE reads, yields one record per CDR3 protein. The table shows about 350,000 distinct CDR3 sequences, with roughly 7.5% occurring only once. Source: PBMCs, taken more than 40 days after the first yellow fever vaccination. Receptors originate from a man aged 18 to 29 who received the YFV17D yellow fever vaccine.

This chain's CDR3 is CSARSGAEIQPQHF. DNA for the CDR3: TGCAGTGCTAGAAGTGGTGCGGAGATCCAGCCCCAGCATTTT. This rearrangement joins TRBV20-1 to TRBJ1-5; the D is unclear. This CDR3 region has 14 residues. Trimming pared 2 bases from V and 7 bases from J, leaving 15 bases between. Germline V CDR1 and CDR2: DFQATT, SNEGSKA (reference sequence).

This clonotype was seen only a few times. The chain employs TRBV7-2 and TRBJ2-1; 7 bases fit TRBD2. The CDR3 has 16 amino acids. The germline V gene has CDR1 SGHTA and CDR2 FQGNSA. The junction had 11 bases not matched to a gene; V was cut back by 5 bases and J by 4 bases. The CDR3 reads CASSVGLGGRYNEQFF. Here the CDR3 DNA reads TGTGCCAGCAGCGTAGGACTAGGAGGGAGGTACAATGAGCAGTTCTTC.

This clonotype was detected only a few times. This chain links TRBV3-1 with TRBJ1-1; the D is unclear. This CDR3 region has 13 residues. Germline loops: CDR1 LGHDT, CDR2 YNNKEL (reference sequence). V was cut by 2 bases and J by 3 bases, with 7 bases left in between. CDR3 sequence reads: CASSQNDYTEAFF. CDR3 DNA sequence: TGTGCCAGCAGCCAAAACGACTACACTGAAGCTTTCTTT.